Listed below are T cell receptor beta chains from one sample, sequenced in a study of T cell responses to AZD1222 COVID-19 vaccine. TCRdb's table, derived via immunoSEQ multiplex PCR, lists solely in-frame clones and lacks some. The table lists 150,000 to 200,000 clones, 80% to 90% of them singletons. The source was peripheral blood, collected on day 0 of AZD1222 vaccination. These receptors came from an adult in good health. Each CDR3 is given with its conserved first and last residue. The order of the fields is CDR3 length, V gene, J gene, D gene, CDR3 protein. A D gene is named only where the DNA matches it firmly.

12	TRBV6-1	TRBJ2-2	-	CASSEPGRELFF
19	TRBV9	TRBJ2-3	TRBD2	CASSKGTSGTIESTDTQYF
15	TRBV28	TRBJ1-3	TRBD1	CASSTGQGDRNTIYF
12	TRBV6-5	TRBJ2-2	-	CASSSNTGELFF
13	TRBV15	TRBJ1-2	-	CATSSHQGVGYTF
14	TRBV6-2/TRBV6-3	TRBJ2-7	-	CASSYTPGWYEQYF
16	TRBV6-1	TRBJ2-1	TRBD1	CASSEDRGRFGNEQFF
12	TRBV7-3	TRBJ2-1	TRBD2	CASSSLAGEQFF
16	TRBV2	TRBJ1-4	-	CASSEGFQYVGEKLFF
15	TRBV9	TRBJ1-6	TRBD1	CASSVGTGGESPLHF
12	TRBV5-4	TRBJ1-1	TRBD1	CASRGQGSEAFF
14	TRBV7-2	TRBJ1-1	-	CASSFGPRFTEAFF
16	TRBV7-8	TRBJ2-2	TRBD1	CASSLDGTGVTGELFF
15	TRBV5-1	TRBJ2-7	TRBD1	CASSRNRDRAYEQYF
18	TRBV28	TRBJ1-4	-	CASSLNRVSDRNNEKLFF
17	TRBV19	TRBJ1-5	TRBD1	CASNEDRVSTGNQPQHF
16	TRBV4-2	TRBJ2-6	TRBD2	CASSQEGGAGANVLTF
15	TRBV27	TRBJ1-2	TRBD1	CASSHNRGRSYGYTF
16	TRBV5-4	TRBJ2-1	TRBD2	CASSFGSGLYYNEQFF
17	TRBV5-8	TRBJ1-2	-	CASSLFLTEGPNYGYTF
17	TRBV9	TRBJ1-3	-	CASSSPGGDRSGNTIYF
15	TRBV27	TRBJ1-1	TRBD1	CASSLLTGGGTEAFF
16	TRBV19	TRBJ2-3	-	CASSIDFSTGSDTQYF
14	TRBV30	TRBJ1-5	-	CAWSVTGIGQPQHF
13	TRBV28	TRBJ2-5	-	CASSLYQGETQYF
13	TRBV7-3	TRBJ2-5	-	CASRESNQETQYF
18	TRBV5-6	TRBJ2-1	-	CASSPPSHSGQYQGEQFF
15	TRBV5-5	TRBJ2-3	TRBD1	CASSQTGDRTDTQYF
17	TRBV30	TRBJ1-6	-	CAWSPGRVSSYNSPLHF
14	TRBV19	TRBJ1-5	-	CASSRQLTGQPQHF
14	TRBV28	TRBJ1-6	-	CASSLGQSNSPLHF
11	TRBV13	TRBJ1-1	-	CASSPDGEAFF
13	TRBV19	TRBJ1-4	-	CASSIVAVEKLFF
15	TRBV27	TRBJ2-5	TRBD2	CASNKIAGGPETQYF
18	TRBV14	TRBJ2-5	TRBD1	CASSQGEGGAERQETQYF
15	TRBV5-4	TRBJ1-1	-	CASSLLGGLYTEAFF
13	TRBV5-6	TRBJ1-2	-	CASSRGTVGGYTF
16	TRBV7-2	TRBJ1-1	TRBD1	CASSSRDRSINTEAFF
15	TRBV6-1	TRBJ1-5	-	CASSDWGLGNQPQHF